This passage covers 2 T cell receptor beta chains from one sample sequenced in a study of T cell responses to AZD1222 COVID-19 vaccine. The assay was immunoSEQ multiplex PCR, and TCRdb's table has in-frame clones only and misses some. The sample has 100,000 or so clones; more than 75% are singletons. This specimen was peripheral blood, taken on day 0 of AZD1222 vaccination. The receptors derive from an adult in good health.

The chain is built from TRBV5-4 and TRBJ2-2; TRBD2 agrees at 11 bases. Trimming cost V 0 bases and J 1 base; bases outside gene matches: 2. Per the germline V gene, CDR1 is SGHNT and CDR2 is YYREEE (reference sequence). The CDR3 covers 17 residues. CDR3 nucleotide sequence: TGTGCCAGCAGCTTGGGACTAGCGGGGAAGAACACCGGGGAGCTGTTTTTT. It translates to CASSLGLAGKNTGELFF.

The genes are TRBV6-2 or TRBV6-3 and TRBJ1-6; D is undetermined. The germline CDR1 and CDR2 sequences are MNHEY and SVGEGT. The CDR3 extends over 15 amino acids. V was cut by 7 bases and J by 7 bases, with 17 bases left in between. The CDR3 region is CASTPRATANSPLHF. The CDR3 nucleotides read TGTGCCAGCACCCCGAGGGCGACGGCCAATTCACCCCTCCACTTT.